In this sample, the clone carrying this T cell receptor beta chain turned up many times. Its antigen is still unknown. This sample is part of a study of neurological immune-mediated disorders. Findings and limits, study-wide: A possible signature was seen in one related-CDR3 cluster, into which phylogenetic grouping placed the repertoires of 18 of 34 multiple sclerosis patients. Clinical and MRI features did not associate with the cluster found in multiple sclerosis patients.

The CDR3 consists of 14 residues. V trimming: 0 bases; J trimming: 6 bases; junction bases outside the gene matches: 6. Germline V lookup: CDR1 SGDLS, CDR2 YYNGEE. The unsorted libraries originated from 2 million PBMCs kept at -80 C. In TCRdb, the 5' RACE reads were re-called with MiXCR into one record per CDR3 protein. The repertoire holds tens of thousands of distinct CDR3 sequences, with about 4% as singletons. The V call is TRBV9, the J call TRBJ2-7, with 7 bases aligning to TRBD1. This clonotype originated in a young man with multiple sclerosis. Sequencing used PBMCs. For the CDR3, the DNA is TGTGCCAGCAGCGTAGGACAGGGAGAAGGCGAGCAGTACTTC. It encodes CASSVGQGEGEQYF.